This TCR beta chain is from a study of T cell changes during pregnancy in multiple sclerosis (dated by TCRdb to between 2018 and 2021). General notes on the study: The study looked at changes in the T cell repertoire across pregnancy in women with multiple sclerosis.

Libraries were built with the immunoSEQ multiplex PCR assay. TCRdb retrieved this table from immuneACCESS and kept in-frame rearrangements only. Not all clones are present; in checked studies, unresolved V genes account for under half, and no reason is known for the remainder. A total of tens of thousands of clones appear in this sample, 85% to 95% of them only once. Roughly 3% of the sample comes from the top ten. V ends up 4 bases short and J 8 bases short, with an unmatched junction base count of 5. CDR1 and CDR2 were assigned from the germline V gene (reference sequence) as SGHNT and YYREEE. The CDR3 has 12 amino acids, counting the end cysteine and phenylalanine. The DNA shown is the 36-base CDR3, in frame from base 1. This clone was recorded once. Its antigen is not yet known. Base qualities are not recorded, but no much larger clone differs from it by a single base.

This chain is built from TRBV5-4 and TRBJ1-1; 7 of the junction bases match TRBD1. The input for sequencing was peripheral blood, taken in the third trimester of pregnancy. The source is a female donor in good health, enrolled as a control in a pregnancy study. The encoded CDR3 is CASSRGQTEAFF. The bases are TGTGCCAGCAGCCGGGGACAGACAGAAGCTTTCTTT.